Each of the 11 T cell receptor beta chains below was sequenced from the same sample in a study of blood T cell repertoires in COVID-19. TCRdb's copy holds only in-frame clones and misses some; the assay was immunoSEQ multiplex PCR. This sample has around 360,000 clones, with roughly 86% found just once. Sequencing was performed on PBMCs or T cells enriched from blood (not recorded which). The receptor set was obtained from a man in his forties in a cohort exposed to, infected with or recovered from COVID-19 (not recorded which).

This chain connects TRBV24-1 to TRBJ2-1; tentatively, D is TRBD2 (5 bases). Germline V gene data show CDR1 as KGHDR and CDR2 as SFDVKD. Between the trimmed V and J ends, which lost 7 bases and 7 bases, there was a span of 10 bases. This CDR3 contains 12 residues. The CDR3 protein is CATRSWENEQFF. The CDR3 region has the DNA TGTGCCACCAGATCATGGGAGAATGAGCAGTTCTTC.

The J gene is TRBJ1-1, the V gene TRBV5-1; TRBD1 is a possible D gene (5 bases). Germline loops: CDR1 SGHRS, CDR2 YFSETQ. V dropped 4 bases and J dropped 3 bases, with 19 bases sitting between them. The CDR3 is 16 residues long. CDR3 DNA: TGCGCCAGCAGCCCCATCCCCGGGGGAGCTCACACTGAAGCTTTCTTT. This gives the protein CASSPIPGGAHTEAFF.

This clone showed up just once. This chain joins TRBV7-3 and TRBJ2-3, with unresolved D. Per germline, CDR1 SGHTA and CDR2 FQGTGA. The CDR3 has 15 residues. The V and J ends lost 0 bases and 4 bases respectively, with 11 bases between them. The CDR3 sequence: CASSLTVTVSDTQYF. The CDR3 DNA sequence: TGTGCCAGCAGCTTAACGGTTACGGTATCAGATACGCAGTATTTT.

This chain links TRBV9 with TRBJ1-2, with TRBD1 matching over 7 bases. The CDR3 runs to 14 residues. The V segment lost 1 base and the J segment 4 bases; nucleotides outside the gene matches: 4. Germline CDR1 and CDR2: SGDLS and YYNGEE. DNA of the CDR3: TGTGCCAGCAGCGTAAGGGGGCTTGGCTATGGCTACACCTTC. It yields the protein CASSVRGLGYGYTF.

The genes are TRBV5-1 and TRBJ2-2; 11 bases map to TRBD2. Germline CDR1 reads SGHRS; CDR2 reads YFSETQ. CDR3 length: 17 amino acids. The V and J ends lost 4 bases and 4 bases, in that order; junction bases with no gene match: 9. CDR3 in amino acids: CASSTHKTSGTTGELFF. Written as DNA, the CDR3 is TGCGCCAGCAGCACCCATAAGACTAGCGGGACCACCGGGGAGCTGTTTTTT.

The CDR3 sequence is CAISETGDYGYTF. The CDR3 coding sequence is TGTGCCATCAGTGAGACAGGGGACTATGGCTACACCTTC. This chain joins TRBV10-3 and TRBJ1-2; TRBD1 matches at 7 bases. CDR1 is ENHRY, CDR2 SYGVKD, per germline. This CDR3 comprises 13 residues. The junction had 0 bases not matched to a gene; V was cut back by 2 bases and J by 3 bases.

This chain links TRBV3-1 (or the pseudogene TRBV3-2) with TRBJ1-4; no definite D call. The CDR3 covers 12 residues. The ends were cut back, 4 bases at V and 8 bases at J, with 8 bases in the middle. Germline CDR1 is LGHDT and CDR2 is YNNKEL (reference sequence). CDR3 DNA sequence: TGTGCCAGCAGCCGCGGTGGGGAAAAACTGTTTTTT. Residues: CASSRGGEKLFF.

The rearrangement joins TRBV28 to TRBJ2-7, with no clear D. The germline V gene has CDR1 MDHEN and CDR2 SYDVKM. The V end lost 1 base, the J end lost 6 bases, and 16 bases lay between the germline ends. The CDR3 is made up of 15 amino acids. Here the CDR3 reads CASSLYFRFPGEQYF. The CDR3 DNA reads TGTGCCAGCAGTTTATATTTTCGGTTTCCGGGCGAGCAGTACTTC.

The V and J genes are TRBV11-2 and TRBJ1-1; D gene unclear. V dropped 4 bases and J dropped 7 bases, with 16 bases sitting between them. Looked up from germline, CDR1 is SGHAT and CDR2 is FQNNGV. The CDR3 loop spans 14 amino acids. CDR3 residues: CASSSSLEMGEAFF. CDR3 DNA sequence: TGTGCCAGCAGCTCAAGTCTGGAGATGGGTGAAGCTTTCTTT.

The chain has TRBV4-1 and TRBJ2-2; 9 nucleotides line up with TRBD1. CDR1 is MGHRA and CDR2 is YSYEKL in the germline V gene. CDR3 size: 17 residues. V dropped 4 bases and J dropped 1; count of bases not matched to a gene: 7. The CDR3 region is CASSRKGQGMNTGELFF. In DNA, the CDR3 is TGCGCCAGCAGCCGGAAGGGACAGGGAATGAACACCGGGGAGCTGTTTTTT.

This chain joins TRBV30 and TRBJ2-1; TRBD1 matches at 9 bases. The CDR3 sequence is 14 residues long. Germline V gene sequence: CDR1 GTSNPN, CDR2 SVGIG (reference sequence). Losses at the gene ends were 1 base for V and 8 bases for J; bases not matched to a gene: 6. The CDR3 loop is CAWSAGTGLHEQFF. The CDR3 bases are TGTGCCTGGAGTGCCGGGACAGGGCTCCATGAGCAGTTCTTC.